Below, 5 T cell receptor beta chains from the same sample are listed, as sequenced in a study of blood T cell repertoires in COVID-19. The table came from immunoSEQ multiplex PCR; TCRdb's copy has only in-frame clones and leaves some out. The table records around 340,000 clones, around nine tenths of them present only once. Sequenced input: PBMCs or T cells enriched from blood (not recorded which). The receptors were gathered from a woman in her 30s who had been exposed to COVID-19.

This clone turned up a few times. The rearrangement uses TRBV5-4 and TRBJ2-3; tentative D call: TRBD2 (6 bases). In germline, CDR1 is SGHNT, CDR2 YYREEE (reference sequence). V was cut by 4 bases and J by 0 bases, with 15 bases left in between. This CDR3 has 16 amino acids. In nucleotides, the CDR3 is TGTGCCAGCAGCCTCCCCGGGACTTCTAGCACAGATACGCAGTATTTT. This translates into CASSLPGTSSTDTQYF.

The chain employs TRBV12-5 and TRBJ1-5; D is perhaps TRBD1 (6 bases). CDR3 length: 15 amino acids. CDR1 LGHNT and CDR2 FRNRAP come from the germline V gene. V shed 3 bases and J shed 3 bases, with 12 bases lying between them. The CDR3, as DNA: TGTGCTAGTGGTTTTACGACAGGTTCCAATCAGCCCCAGCATTTT. It encodes CASGFTTGSNQPQHF.

This clone was seen a single time. The gene calls are TRBV28 and TRBJ1-5; TRBD1 agrees at 10 bases. The V segment lost 3 bases and the J segment 1 base; nucleotides outside the gene matches: 9. CDR1 and CDR2 (germline): MDHEN, SYDVKM. The CDR3 has 18 residues. Here the CDR3 reads CASSFETGGLLSNQPQHF. In DNA form, the CDR3 reads TGTGCCAGCAGTTTTGAGACAGGGGGCCTTTTGAGCAATCAGCCCCAGCATTTT.

The chain uses TRBV9 and TRBJ2-7; 13 positions agree with TRBD2. V lost 3 bases and J lost 4; bases outside the gene matches: 7. Germline V lookup: CDR1 SGDLS, CDR2 YYNGEE. This CDR3 contains 16 residues. The CDR3 is CASSEGGLAGMYEQYF. CDR3 coding DNA: TGTGCCAGCAGCGAGGGGGGACTAGCGGGAATGTACGAGCAGTACTTC.

This clone is a singleton in its sample. This rearrangement joins TRBV4-1 to TRBJ1-5, with D possibly matching TRBD1 (5 bases). Per the germline V gene, CDR1 is MGHRA and CDR2 is YSYEKL. The ends were cut back, 0 bases at V and 7 bases at J, with 13 bases in the middle. The CDR3 totals 15 residues. This chain's CDR3 is CASSQDGAGMQPQHF. CDR3 bases: TGCGCCAGCAGCCAAGATGGGGCAGGGATGCAGCCCCAGCATTTT.